These 23 T cell receptor beta chains came from one sample sequenced in a study of cytomegalovirus exposure and HLA in healthy donors (dated by TCRdb to the late 2010s). The protocol used for the library was the immunoSEQ multiplex PCR assay. Not all clones reach the TCRdb copy of this immuneACCESS table, which keeps in-frame sequences only. Checked studies attribute under half of the gap to unresolved V genes and leave the rest unexplained. Counted in this sample were 100,000 to 150,000 clones; nearly 90% of them appeared once. The ten top clones hold approximately 3.3% of the sample. Input material: PBMCs. The source is a young man in good health and CMV-seronegative.

The V and J genes are TRBV27 and TRBJ2-1, with 7 bases identical to TRBD1. The CDR3 is 17 amino acids. V lost 5 bases and J lost 3; bases outside the gene matches: 13. Germline CDR1 and CDR2: MNHEY and SMNVEV (reference sequence). The DNA for the CDR3 is TGTGCCAGCAGTCCCGTTCGATCGGGGACAGTCTACAATGAGCAGTTCTTC. Translating gives CASSPVRSGTVYNEQFF.

This clone appeared a single time. V usage is TRBV27 and J usage is TRBJ2-7; D remains unclear. The CDR3 runs to 15 residues. The V end lost 5 bases, the J end lost 1 base, and 15 bases lay between the germline ends. Germline CDR1 is MNHEY and CDR2 is SMNVEV (reference sequence). CDR3 in amino acids: CASSDGRMDSYEQYF. As DNA, the CDR3 is TGTGCCAGCAGTGATGGCAGGATGGATTCCTACGAGCAGTACTTC.

The J gene is TRBJ2-3, the V gene TRBV28; 9 bases are a match to TRBD1. The trim removed 6 bases at V and 0 bases at J, leaving 4 bases unmatched. Germline lookup yields CDR1 MDHEN and CDR2 SYDVKM. CDR3 size: 15 residues. CDR3 in DNA: TGTGCCAGCAGCCTACAGGGGGCGAGCACAGATACGCAGTATTTT. Amino acid sequence: CASSLQGASTDTQYF.

The table lists this clone with a count of one. No conserved phenylalanine or tryptophan ends this CDR3, so it is likely a read error. No DNA is shown, since the ends of the CDR3 on it are uncertain; the CDR3 is the one TCRdb lists. The V and J genes are TRBV7-7 and TRBJ2-3; the D segment call TRBD1 is taken from the table without a DNA check. Germline CDR1 reads SSHAT; CDR2 reads FNYEAQ (reference sequence). 11 amino acids form the CDR3, both terminal residues included. The CDR3 spells CASSLRTGRPG.

This clone appeared once. The chain is built from TRBV15 and TRBJ1-2, with 10 bases that match TRBD1. With 0 bases clipped from V and 8 bases from J, the junction kept 9 bases outside the gene matches. The germline V gene encodes CDR1 LNHNV and CDR2 YYDKDF (reference sequence). This CDR3 spans 16 amino acids. The CDR3 sequence is CATSRDLGTGDMGYTF. DNA of the CDR3: TGTGCCACCAGCAGAGATTTAGGGACAGGGGATATGGGCTACACCTTC.

This chain links TRBV6-5 with TRBJ1-1; no clear D gene. Trimming took off 0 bases at V and 6 bases at J, with 14 bases between the two ends. The CDR3 sequence is 15 residues long. CDR1 is MNHEY, CDR2 SVGAGI, per germline. The CDR3 loop is CASSYSFAWSSEAFF. CDR3 bases: TGTGCCAGCAGTTACTCATTTGCCTGGAGCTCTGAAGCTTTCTTT.

V and J are TRBV5-1 and TRBJ1-2; TRBD1 aligns across 8 bases. CDR1 SGHRS and CDR2 YFSETQ come from the germline V gene. V trimming: 0 bases; J trimming: 4 bases; junction bases outside the gene matches: 5. The CDR3 is made up of 15 amino acids. CDR3 loop: CASSLGTGTSYGYTF. CDR3 in DNA: TGCGCCAGCAGCTTGGGGACAGGGACGTCCTATGGCTACACCTTC.

The chain uses TRBV28 and TRBJ2-7; TRBD1 aligns across 8 bases. V lost 6 bases, J lost 1 base, and 5 bases stayed unmatched. The CDR3 loop spans 14 amino acids. Germline CDR1 MDHEN, CDR2 SYDVKM. In nucleotides, the CDR3 is TGTGCCAGCAGATCGTGGACAGGGTCCTACGAGCAGTACTTC. Translation gives CASRSWTGSYEQYF.

The CDR3 DNA sequence: TGCGCCTCCGGGGCGGGGGACTCCTACGAGCAGTACTTC. It translates to CASGAGDSYEQYF. V gene TRBV4-1 combines with J gene TRBJ2-7, with TRBD2 matching 7 bases. CDR1 is MGHRA and CDR2 is YSYEKL in the germline V gene. CDR3 length: 13 amino acids. The ends lost 11 bases at V and 0 bases at J; junction bases unmatched: 7.

DNA for the CDR3: TGTGCCAGCAAGTTCGGGGAGGAGGATGGCTACACCTTC. This sequence encodes CASKFGEEDGYTF. The V gene is TRBV6-5, the J gene TRBJ1-2; D gene uncertain. Germline assignment: CDR1 MNHEY and CDR2 SVGAGI. Deletions cut 7 bases from V and 6 bases from J, with 15 bases between. CDR3 length: 13 residues.

This clone has a single count. The chain employs TRBV5-4 and TRBJ2-4; the match to TRBD2 covers 13 bases. CDR1 SGHNT and CDR2 YYREEE come from the germline V gene (reference sequence). V lost 4 bases and J lost 0; bases outside the gene matches: 7. CDR3 length: 18 amino acids. Here the CDR3 DNA reads TGTGCCAGCAGCGTAGGACTAGCGGGGGCCGTAGCCAAAAACATTCAGTACTTC. It yields the protein CASSVGLAGAVAKNIQYF.

This chain links TRBV15 with TRBJ2-3; D not resolved. This CDR3 is built from 16 residues. V was trimmed by 5 bases and J by 4 bases, leaving 19 bases between them. The V gene's germline CDR1 is LNHNV and CDR2 YYDKDF (reference sequence). In DNA form, the CDR3 reads TGTGCCACCAGCGCCCGAAGCTTGATTTTATCAGATACGCAGTATTTT. This translates into CATSARSLILSDTQYF.

The chain joins TRBV5-1 to TRBJ1-1; TRBD1 matches 7 bases. The CDR3 runs to 16 residues. V shed 4 bases, J shed 0 bases, and the junction held 9 bases outside the gene matches. Per the germline V gene, CDR1 is SGHRS and CDR2 is YFSETQ. CDR3 in amino acids: CASSQSPTGLNTEAFF. The CDR3 DNA is TGCGCCAGCAGCCAGAGCCCGACAGGGTTGAACACTGAAGCTTTCTTT.

The J gene is TRBJ2-7, the V gene TRBV4-2, with 9 bases fitting TRBD1. The CDR3 has 14 amino acids. V gave up 3 bases and J gave up 3 bases; unmatched junction bases: 3. Germline CDR1 is LGHNA and CDR2 is YNFKEQ. This chain's CDR3 is CASSQTGGGYEQYF. The CDR3 coding sequence is TGTGCCAGCAGCCAGACAGGGGGGGGCTACGAGCAGTACTTC.

The chain carries TRBV15 and TRBJ2-1; TRBD2 agrees at 12 bases. V shed 5 bases and J 4 bases; nucleotides not matched to a gene: 6. CDR3 length: 16 amino acids. Germline assignment: CDR1 LNHNV and CDR2 YYDKDF (reference sequence). CDR3: CATSPSGGALYNEQFF. CDR3 nucleotides: TGTGCCACCAGCCCTAGCGGGGGGGCGTTGTACAATGAGCAGTTCTTC. The full variable domain, completed using reference TRBV15 and TRBJ2-1, is DAMVIQNPRYQVTQFGKPVTLSCSQTLNHNVMYWYQQKSSQAPKLLFHYYDKDFNNEADTPDNFQSRRPNTSFCFLDIRSPGLGDTAMYLCATSPSGGALYNEQFFGPGTRLTVL.

J is TRBJ1-4 and V is TRBV9; D is ambiguous. Germline values: CDR1 SGDLS, CDR2 YYNGEE. The ends were cut back, 2 bases at V and 6 bases at J, with 11 bases in the middle. This CDR3 region has 14 residues. CDR3 region: CASSVGAPDEKLFF. CDR3 DNA: TGTGCCAGCAGCGTGGGAGCTCCGGATGAAAAACTGTTTTTT. The full variable domain, with the rest looked up from reference TRBV9 and TRBJ1-4, is DSGVTQTPKHLITATGQRVTLRCSPRSGDLSVYWYQQSLDQGLQFLIQYYNGEERAKGNILERFSAQQFPDLHSELNLSSLELGDSALYFCASSVGAPDEKLFFGSGTQLSVL.

The table lists this clone with a few counts. The V gene is TRBV18, the J gene TRBJ1-2; D is unclear. The germline V gene has CDR1 KGHSH and CDR2 LQKENI. V gave up 2 bases and J gave up 5 bases, with 9 bases separating them. The CDR3 is made up of 13 amino acids. The CDR3 DNA is TGTGCCAGCTCACCAGGGCCTCTATATGGCTACACCTTC. Translating it yields CASSPGPLYGYTF.

A remark on this clone: The same CDR3 is also encoded by other DNA sequences in this sample. V usage is TRBV19 and J usage is TRBJ1-2; D remains unclear. V lost 5 bases, J lost 1 base, and 8 bases lay in between. This CDR3 has 13 amino acids. Germline values: CDR1 LNHDA, CDR2 SQIVND (reference sequence). This CDR3 is CASSATGNYGYTF. The CDR3 DNA reads TGTGCCAGTAGTGCCACGGGTAACTATGGCTACACCTTC.

The chain employs TRBV7-9 and TRBJ2-5, with D possibly matching TRBD1 (6 bases). V was pared by 3 bases and J by 8 bases, with 19 bases between. Germline values: CDR1 SEHNR, CDR2 FQNEAQ (reference sequence). There are 15 residues in the CDR3. The CDR3 coding sequence is TGTGCCAGCAGCTTCTTTGCCGGGACACCTAGTACCCAGTACTTC. It encodes CASSFFAGTPSTQYF. Looking up the rest from reference TRBV7-9 and TRBJ2-5 gives the full variable domain: DTGVSQNPRHKITKRGQNVTFRCDPISEHNRLYWYRQTLGQGPEFLTYFQNEAQLEKSRLLSDRFSAERPKGSFSTLEIQRTEQGDSAMYLCASSFFAGTPSTQYFGPGTRLLVL.

The chain combines TRBV5-1 with TRBJ2-3; D is ambiguous. In germline, CDR1 is SGHRS, CDR2 YFSETQ. CDR3 length: 15 amino acids. Trimming removed 0 bases from V and 6 bases from J, with 14 bases in between. In nucleotides, the CDR3 is TGCGCCAGCAGCTTGGTGGAGCGTTTTGCGGATACGCAGTATTTT. This encodes CASSLVERFADTQYF.

The CDR3 spells CASSPIEAGTYEQYF. The CDR3, as DNA: TGTGCCAGCAGCCCAATAGAGGCGGGGACTTACGAGCAGTACTTC. The chain has TRBV5-5 and TRBJ2-7; the D gene is possibly TRBD2 (6 bases). This CDR3 is built from 15 residues. The germline V gene has CDR1 SGHKS and CDR2 YYEKEE (reference sequence). The ends were cut back, 4 bases at V and 4 bases at J, with 18 bases in the middle.

CDR3 protein: CATSHGTVPYEQYF. CDR3 DNA: TGTGCCACCTCACACGGGACAGTTCCCTACGAGCAGTACTTC. The chain uses TRBV13 and TRBJ2-7; 7 nucleotides agree with TRBD1. The trim removed 10 bases at V and 2 bases at J, leaving 11 bases unmatched. From germline, CDR1 is PRHDT and CDR2 FYEKMQ (reference sequence). The CDR3 extends over 14 amino acids.

This chain joins TRBV19 and TRBJ2-3; D unclear. CDR3 size: 12 residues. Germline values: CDR1 LNHDA, CDR2 SQIVND (reference sequence). Between the trimmed V and J ends, which lost 6 bases and 5 bases, there was a span of 9 bases. CDR3 sequence reads: CASRPGGDTQYF. The CDR3 nucleotides are TGTGCCAGTAGGCCCGGCGGAGATACGCAGTATTTT.